The present T cell receptor beta chain was sequenced within a study of T cell responses to AZD1222 COVID-19 vaccine. Study results and limitations: The peak T cell response came first, and repertoires were sampled only after it. Regions 160-218 and 743-854 held dominance among vaccine-associated CD4 TCRs, which spanned spike. Spike-specific TCR repertoires showed rising breadth and depth after two AZD1222 doses.

Sequencing was performed with immunoSEQ multiplex PCR; in TCRdb, only in-frame clones are kept and a portion is missing. The sample includes about 130,000 clones, 75% to 90% of them seen just once. Note on this clone: What it binds is unknown.

The CDR3 is 14 residues long. V lost 2 bases, J lost 7 bases, and 12 bases lay in between. Germline CDR1 is PRHDT and CDR2 is FYEKMQ (reference sequence). Material: peripheral blood, obtained on day 0 of AZD1222 vaccination. The chain links TRBV13 to TRBJ2-1; D is perhaps TRBD1 or TRBD2 (5 bases each). The receptor was derived from an adult in good health. CDR3 DNA: TGTGCCAGCAGCTTATGGGGGACCGTGAATGAGCAGTTCTTC. It codes for CASSLWGTVNEQFF.